This T cell receptor beta chain comes out of a study of T cells in Graves' hyperthyroidism and ophthalmopathy. Study background: Specimen type is peripheral blood, collected at initial diagnosis prior to any treatment.

This clonotype was counted many times. Diagnosis of hyperthyroidism was new in patients aged 18 to 65, and its duration was under 2 months. Amplification targeted TCR beta CDR3 regions from RNA transcripts. The TCR CDR3 first-round RT-PCR relied on the HTBI primer set. TCRdb called the multiplex PCR reads again in MiXCR, with one record for every CDR3 protein. Here the sample spans some 760,000 distinct CDR3 sequences, approximately 14% being singletons. CDR1 and CDR2 (germline): DFQATT, SNEGSKA (reference sequence). CDR3 size: 14 residues. V was pared by 6 bases and J by 4 bases, with 18 bases between.

V and J are TRBV20-1 and TRBJ1-2, with D maybe TRBD1 (6 bases). The sequence was obtained from a woman between 18 and 30 years old with Graves' hyperthyroidism. The material sequenced was blood. The CDR3, as DNA: TGCAGTGCCAGCAAACAGGGCGGAGGCTATGGCTACACCTTC. Encoded protein: CSASKQGGGYGYTF.